The T cell receptor (beta chain) described here comes from a study of regulatory T cells in long-lasting Graves disease. The CDR3 covers 16 residues. Trimming took off 7 bases at V and 0 bases at J, with 19 bases between the two ends. Germline V lookup: CDR1 MDHEN, CDR2 SYDVKM. Time point in this sample: persistent/refractory GD, antithyroid drugs over 5 years with positive TRAb. PBMC RNA was the source of the TCR library. Findings and limits, study-wide: Persistent Graves' patients showed less TCR diversity than newly diagnosed ones.

In this sample, this clonotype turned up many times. The antigen is not known. Construction of TCR beta libraries relied on iRepertoire HTBI primers and on Arm-PCR targeting CDR3 regions. A single record per CDR3 protein comes from TCRdb applying MiXCR to the multiplex PCR reads. The data hold about 450,000 distinct CDR3 sequences, with roughly a quarter observed a single time. The clonotype comes from a female donor with Graves disease. This specimen consisted of peripheral blood mononuclear cells (PBMCs), obtained when the disease was refractory, from a patient treated with antithyroid drugs. V is TRBV28 and J is TRBJ2-7; D perhaps matches TRBD2 (6 bases). The CDR3 protein is CASNNLYGTDSYEQYF. CDR3 nucleotides: TGTGCCAGCAATAACTTGTACGGGACTGACTCCTACGAGCAGTACTTC.